What follows describes a single T cell receptor (beta chain). Its antigen remains undetermined. Within one base of it there is no much larger clone, and no base qualities were kept. The data originate from a study of blood T cell repertoires in COVID-19 (dated by TCRdb to about 2020). For the wider study: The collaborator samples originated in the United States, Italy and Spain and spanned the acute and convalescent phases of COVID-19. The sample metadata nearly always contained a de-identified subject ID, COVID-19 status, age in years and sex. The repertoires were released in a freely available public database intended as a resource for research on the immune response to SARS-CoV-2. HLA class I and class II types, where available, came from metadata supplied by the sample provider rather than from assay-based typing. Subjects who had been exposed to COVID-19, were actively infected with it, or had recovered from it provided the deeply sampled blood TCRbeta repertoires that made up the dataset. The samples were drawn from two sources: the first 160 participants of the ongoing ImmuneRACE study, and 1,000 to 1,500 subjects contributed by 6 global collaborators. The material from the prospective study consisted of cDNA or gDNA derived from T cells, B-cell-depleted T cells, or PBMCs.

The CDR3 spans 13 residues, from the cysteine through the phenylalanine. Only the CDR3 DNA stays, 39 bases, in frame from base 1. At the junction V is shortened by 2 bases and J by 9 bases, with 11 bases in between. Per the germline V gene (reference sequence), LGHDT is the CDR1 and YNNKEL is the CDR2. What the work shows at the level of the full study, not this receptor alone: How much clinical and demographic metadata was included differed by source and by participant, and the metadata was provided uncurated.

Each collaborating institution followed its own protocols to collect whole blood in K2EDTA tubes. Collaborator samples were shipped for TCRbeta analysis as frozen whole blood, isolated PBMCs, or DNA extracted from either sample type. TCRbeta CDR3 regions were amplified from genomic DNA using the immunoSEQ Assay, a bias-controlled multiplex PCR. As for how the authors treated the data: The number of nucleated cells in each sample was estimated by amplification of reference gene primers within the assay. To quantify the absolute abundance of each unique TCRbeta CDR3 rearrangement, sequence reads were collapsed and filtered. Productive Simpson clonality was computed per sample as the square root of Simpson's diversity index over productive rearrangements. In TCRdb, the immuneACCESS table is reduced to in-frame sequences with V and J assigned. These tables do not hold every clone; where another copy was compared, an unresolved V gene accounts for under half, and the others remain unexplained. V, J and clone size were drawn from that table, and D and trimming were deduced from the DNA. This sample lists more than 130,000 clones; around 80% were detected once. The top ten constitute roughly 10% of the sample.

This chain is built from TRBV3-1 (or the pseudogene TRBV3-2) and TRBJ2-1, with the D gene not clear enough to name. Sequenced: peripheral blood. This clonotype was sampled from an elderly woman in a cohort sampled during active or convalescent COVID-19. The DNA sequence follows: TGTGCCAGCAGCCAATCCAAAGCAGGTGAGCAGTTCTTC. This sequence encodes CASSQSKAGEQFF.